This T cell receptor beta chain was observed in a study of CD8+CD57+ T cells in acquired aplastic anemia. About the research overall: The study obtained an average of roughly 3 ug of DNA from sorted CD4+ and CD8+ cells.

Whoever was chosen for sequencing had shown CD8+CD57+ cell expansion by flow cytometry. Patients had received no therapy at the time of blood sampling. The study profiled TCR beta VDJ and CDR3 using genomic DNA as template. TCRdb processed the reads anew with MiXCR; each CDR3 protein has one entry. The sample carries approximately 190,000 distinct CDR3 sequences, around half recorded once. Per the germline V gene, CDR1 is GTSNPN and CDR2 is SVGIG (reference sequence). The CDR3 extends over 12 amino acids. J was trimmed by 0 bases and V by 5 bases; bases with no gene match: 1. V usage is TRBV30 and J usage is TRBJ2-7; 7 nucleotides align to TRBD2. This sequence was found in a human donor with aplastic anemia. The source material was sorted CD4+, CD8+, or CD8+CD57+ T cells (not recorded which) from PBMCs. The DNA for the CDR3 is TGTGCCTGGGGGAGGGTCTCCTACGAGCAGTACTTC. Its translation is CAWGRVSYEQYF.